A selection of T cell receptor beta chains follows, all from one sample in a study of beta chain features in type 1 diabetes. Method: immunoSEQ multiplex PCR; TCRdb's copy keeps in-frame clones and lacks some. The table lists a few hundred thousand clones, 9.5% to 10% of them singletons. Sequenced sample: central memory CD4+ T cells from blood. The source is a man aged 30 to 39 with type 1 diabetes. Both conserved end residues are part of each CDR3. Each record gives: D gene, J gene, clone size, V gene, CDR3 protein, CDR3 DNA. D genes are given only for firm matches. Where a row states a size, it is once, few, many or the class of an expanded clone; other rows omit it.

.	TRBJ1-3	.	TRBV5-5	CASSLTARSSGNTIYF	TGTGCCAGCAGCCTGACGGCCAGGAGCTCTGGAAACACCATATATTTT
.	TRBJ2-1	few	TRBV9	CASSGMAYTYNEQFF	TGTGCCAGCAGTGGGATGGCCTACACTTACAATGAGCAGTTCTTC
.	TRBJ1-1	.	TRBV7-8	CASSLSTGNTEAFF	TGTGCCAGCAGCTTATCCACAGGGAACACTGAAGCTTTCTTT
.	TRBJ1-3	.	TRBV7-3	CASSLAAGAAGNTIYF	TGTGCCAGCAGCTTAGCGGCGGGGGCAGCTGGAAACACCATATATTTT
.	TRBJ2-1	.	TRBV7-2	CASSLAYEQFF	TGTGCCAGCAGCTTAGCTTATGAGCAGTTCTTC
.	TRBJ2-1	.	TRBV14	CASSQDIPFYNEQFF	TGTGCCAGCAGCCAAGATATCCCCTTCTACAATGAGCAGTTCTTC
.	TRBJ1-5	many	TRBV6-5	CASTSDPNQPQHF	TGTGCCAGCACCTCGGACCCCAATCAGCCCCAGCATTTT
.	TRBJ1-5	.	TRBV10-2	CASSEGLGGQPQHF	TGCGCCAGCAGTGAGGGGTTGGGGGGACAGCCCCAGCATTTT
TRBD2	TRBJ2-3	few	TRBV7-8	CASSFRTSGSYDTQYF	TGTGCCAGCAGCTTTCGGACTAGCGGGAGCTATGATACGCAGTATTTT
.	TRBJ2-7	.	TRBV27	CASSSVSMGYEQYF	TGTGCCAGCAGTTCGGTCTCGATGGGCTACGAGCAGTACTTC
TRBD2	TRBJ2-3	.	TRBV6-5	CASAVSGGADTQYF	TGTGCCAGCGCCGTGTCGGGAGGGGCAGATACGCAGTATTTT
.	TRBJ1-1	few	TRBV6-5	CASSYFSISTEAFF	TGTGCCAGCAGTTACTTTTCCATCTCCACTGAAGCTTTCTTT
.	TRBJ1-1	.	TRBV28	CASSFRSLTEAFF	TGTGCCAGCAGTTTTAGGTCTCTCACTGAAGCTTTCTTT
.	TRBJ2-7	.	TRBV6-6	CASSPLTHEQYF	TGTGCCAGCAGTCCCCTCACCCACGAGCAGTACTTC
.	TRBJ2-3	few	TRBV6-5	CASSYSTVTDTQYF	TGTGCCAGCAGTTACTCGACTGTCACAGATACGCAGTATTTT
TRBD1	TRBJ1-4	.	TRBV27	CASSSQGARPNEKLFF	TGTGCCAGCAGTTCCCAGGGGGCGAGGCCTAATGAAAAACTGTTTTTT
.	TRBJ2-7	.	TRBV6-1	CASRCTGNYEQYF	TGTGCCAGCAGATGTACAGGGAACTACGAGCAGTACTTC
TRBD2	TRBJ2-1	.	TRBV27	CASSLRTSGMSYNEQFF	TGTGCCAGCAGTTTAAGGACTAGCGGGATGTCCTACAATGAGCAGTTCTTC
.	TRBJ2-3	.	TRBV5-1	CASSPGLDQTTDTQYF	TGCGCCAGCAGCCCGGGGTTAGACCAGACCACAGATACGCAGTATTTT
TRBD2	TRBJ2-3	many	TRBV9	CASSKTSGRAWDTQYF	TGTGCCAGCAGCAAGACTAGCGGGAGGGCCTGGGATACGCAGTATTTT
.	TRBJ2-7	many	TRBV2	CASSTVYEQYF	TGTGCCAGCAGTACTGTCTACGAGCAGTACTTC
.	TRBJ2-7	many	TRBV7-9	CASSFRREYEQYF	TGTGCCAGCAGCTTCCGACGGGAGTACGAGCAGTACTTC
.	TRBJ1-1	.	TRBV7-2	CASSLNSLGTEAFF	TGTGCCAGCAGCTTAAACTCCCTGGGCACTGAAGCTTTCTTT
TRBD1	TRBJ2-7	few	TRBV18	CASSPPGQGGLGEQYF	TGTGCCAGCTCACCCCCGGGACAGGGGGGATTGGGGGAGCAGTACTTC
.	TRBJ2-7	.	TRBV7-8	CASSFSGFEGEQYF	TGTGCCAGCAGCTTCAGCGGGTTTGAGGGCGAGCAGTACTTC
.	TRBJ2-2	.	TRBV5-1	CASSLGDTGELFF	TGCGCCAGTAGCTTGGGGGACACCGGGGAGCTGTTTTTT
.	TRBJ2-7	few	TRBV29-1	CSVRRNSYEQYF	TGCAGCGTTCGGAGGAATAGCTACGAGCAGTACTTC
TRBD2	TRBJ2-1	many	TRBV28	CASSPGLAVYNEQFF	TGTGCCAGCAGCCCCGGACTAGCGGTATACAATGAGCAGTTCTTC
.	TRBJ2-5	few	TRBV5-4	CASSLGQGLRETQYF	TGTGCCAGCAGCTTGGGGCAAGGGCTTAGAGAGACCCAGTACTTC
.	TRBJ2-2	many	TRBV5-1	CASMREAHTGELFF	TGCGCCAGCATGAGGGAGGCGCACACCGGGGAGCTGTTTTTT
.	TRBJ2-7	many	TRBV28	CASSLRLEQYF	TGTGCCAGCAGTTTACGCCTCGAGCAGTACTTC
.	TRBJ1-2	many	TRBV21-1	CASSAGGANGYTF	TGTGCCAGCAGCGCCGGGGGAGCAAATGGCTACACCTTC
TRBD1	TRBJ1-5	.	TRBV27	CASSLGTGGKPQHF	TGTGCCAGCAGTTTAGGCACAGGGGGTAAGCCCCAGCATTTT
TRBD1	TRBJ1-5	.	TRBV28	CASSSPRDRGKVSNQPQHF	TGTGCCAGCAGTTCCCCCCGGGACAGGGGGAAGGTGAGCAATCAGCCCCAGCATTTT
.	TRBJ2-7	few	TRBV28	CASTRHDTNEQYF	TGTGCCAGCACTCGACACGATACCAACGAGCAGTACTTC
TRBD2	TRBJ2-1	few	TRBV2	CASSELAGVPINSYNEQFF	TGTGCCAGCAGTGAGCTAGCGGGAGTACCCATAAACTCCTACAATGAGCAGTTCTTC
TRBD2	TRBJ2-7	few	TRBV10-3	CAISDPTSGATYEQYF	TGTGCCATCAGTGACCCTACTAGCGGGGCAACCTACGAGCAGTACTTC